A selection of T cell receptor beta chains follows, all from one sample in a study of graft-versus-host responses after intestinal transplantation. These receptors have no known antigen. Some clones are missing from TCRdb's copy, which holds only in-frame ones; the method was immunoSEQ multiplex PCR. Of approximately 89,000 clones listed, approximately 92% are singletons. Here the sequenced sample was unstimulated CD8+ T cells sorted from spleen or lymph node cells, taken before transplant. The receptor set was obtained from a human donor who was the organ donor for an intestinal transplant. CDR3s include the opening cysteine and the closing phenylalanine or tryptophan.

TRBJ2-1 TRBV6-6 CASSYGLTGPSDEQFF
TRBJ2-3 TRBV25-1 CASSESPDTQYF
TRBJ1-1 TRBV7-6 CASSLSADYTEAFF
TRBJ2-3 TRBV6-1 CASSARTDTQYF
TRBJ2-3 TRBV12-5 CASGPLSLAGTDTQYF
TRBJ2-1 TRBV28 CASSGGLAHSYNEQFF
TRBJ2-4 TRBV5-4 CASSWTTSGLAKNIQYF
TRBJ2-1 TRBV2 CASSEGDYHNEQFF
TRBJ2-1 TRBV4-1 CASSQVFGNNEQFF
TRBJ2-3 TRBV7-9 CASDSDSTPKADTQYF
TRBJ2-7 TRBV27 CASSILAGGPSEQYF
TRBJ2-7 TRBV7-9 CASSLRQGAGEQYF
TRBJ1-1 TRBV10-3 CAISDYIETVFDAFF
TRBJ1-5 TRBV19 CASSMWAQGYQPQHF
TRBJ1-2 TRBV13 CASSFSRQLHYGYTF
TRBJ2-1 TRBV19 CASSIGQGYNEQFF
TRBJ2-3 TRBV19 CASSSLGGGRTDTQYF
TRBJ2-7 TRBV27 CASSPGLAYLYEQYF
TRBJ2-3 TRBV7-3 CASSLIGLSTDTQYF
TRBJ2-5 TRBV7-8 CASRLYQETQYF
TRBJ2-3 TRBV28 CASTFRRGVVPDTQYF
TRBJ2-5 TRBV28 CASNYAEGTPQETQYF
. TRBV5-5 CASSLATRDRTYEQYF
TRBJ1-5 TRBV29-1 CSARQGNQPQHF
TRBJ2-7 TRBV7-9 CASSVTSGSSYEQYF
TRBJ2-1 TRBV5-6 CASSDYYDEQFF
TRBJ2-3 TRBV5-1 CASSLERGLTDTQYF
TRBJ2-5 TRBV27 CASRPQTGAPPETQYF
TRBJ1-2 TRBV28 CASSEGQPYGYTF
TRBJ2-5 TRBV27 CASSLRQAGETQYF
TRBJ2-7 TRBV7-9 CASSSGTGSSYEQYF
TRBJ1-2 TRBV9 CASSVGAGAYGYTF
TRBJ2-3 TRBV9 CASSVGAGAGADTQYF
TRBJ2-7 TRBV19 CASSPRSSGGYEQYF
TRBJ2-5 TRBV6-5 CASRGVGETQYF
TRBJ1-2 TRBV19 CASKPGQGLGGYTF
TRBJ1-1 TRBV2 CASSRRQNGFGTEAFF
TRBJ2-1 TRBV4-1 CASSQEQLHEQFF
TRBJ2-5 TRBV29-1 CSVERGNSRETQYF
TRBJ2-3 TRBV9 CASSVTSGSTDTQYF
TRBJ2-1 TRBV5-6 CASSLGGGPLNEQFF
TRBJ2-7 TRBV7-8 CASSPGLGLGEQYF
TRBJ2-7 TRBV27 CASSLSQQYEQYF
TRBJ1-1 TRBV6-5 CASSYSQGATEAFF
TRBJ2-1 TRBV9 CASSEPLAGSYNEQFF
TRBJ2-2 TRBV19 CASSRAGPVYTGELFF
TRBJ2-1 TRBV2 CASRGETSSNEQFF
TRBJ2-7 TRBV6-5 CASSSGREQYF